Listed here are 9 T cell receptor beta chains from one sample, sequenced in a study of identical twins' blood T cells. TCRdb itself ran the 5' RACE reads through MiXCR, one entry per CDR3 protein. The sample carries 350,000 to 400,000 distinct CDR3 sequences, 25% to 35% recorded once. The sequenced sample was PBMCs. All receptors come from a woman aged 18-55 years in good health.

The chain is built from TRBV10-3 and TRBJ2-7; perhaps TRBD1 as D (5 bases). The CDR3 covers 12 residues. Deletions cut 6 bases from V and 3 bases from J, with 9 bases between. CDR1 and CDR2 from the germline V gene are ENHRY and SYGVKD. The CDR3 coding sequence is TGTGCCATCAGAGCACAGGACTACGAGCAGTACTTC. Translated, it gives CAIRAQDYEQYF.

With respect to this clonotype: A much larger clone sits a single nucleotide away, making a read error possible. The rearrangement joins TRBV12-3 or TRBV12-4 to TRBJ1-1, with a weak D call TRBD1 (6 bases). The length of the CDR3 is 16 residues. Trimming took off 10 bases at V and 3 bases at J, with 24 bases between the two ends. The CDR3 region is CAITRREGGSDTEAFF. CDR3 sequence (DNA): TGTGCCATCACCCGAAGAGAGGGGGGTTCGGACACTGAAGCTTTCTTT.

This clonotype showed up just a few times. The chain carries TRBV20-1 and TRBJ1-5, with 8 bases identical to TRBD1. V lost 4 bases, J lost 6 bases, and 8 bases stayed unmatched. CDR3 size: 14 residues. Per the germline V gene, CDR1 is DFQATT and CDR2 is SNEGSKA (reference sequence). CDR3 DNA sequence: TGCAGTGCTACGGACAGGGATGGTTTTCAGCCCCAGCATTTT. It is translated as CSATDRDGFQPQHF.

This clonotype has a handful of counts. The rearrangement uses TRBV6-5 and TRBJ2-3; D perhaps matches TRBD2 (6 bases). The CDR3 spans 15 residues. The germline V and J ends were trimmed by 6 bases and 0 bases, with 13 bases remaining between them. CDR1 and CDR2 from the germline V gene are MNHEY and SVGAGI. CDR3: CASREGGTSTDTQYF. The CDR3, as DNA: TGTGCCAGCAGGGAGGGCGGGACTAGCACAGATACGCAGTATTTT.

This chain links TRBV27 with TRBJ1-1, with D unresolved. CDR1 and CDR2 from the germline V gene are MNHEY and SMNVEV (reference sequence). Trimming removed 3 bases from V and 11 bases from J, with 16 bases in between. The CDR3 is 13 amino acids. The DNA for the CDR3 is TGTGCCAGCAGTTTTTCATTAGCAGGCGGCGCTTTCTTT. Protein product: CASSFSLAGGAFF.

The chain has TRBV6-6 and TRBJ2-3; perhaps TRBD2 as D (6 bases). CDR3 length: 15 amino acids. Deletions cut 0 bases from V and 2 bases from J, with 9 bases between. Germline-derived CDR1 and CDR2 are MNHNY and SVGAGI (reference sequence). The CDR3, as DNA: TGTGCCAGCAGTTACTCACCGGGAGTCACAGATACGCAGTATTTT. Translated: CASSYSPGVTDTQYF.

The chain links TRBV20-1 to TRBJ2-1; a weak D match, TRBD1 (5 bases). The V gene's germline CDR1 is DFQATT and CDR2 SNEGSKA (reference sequence). This CDR3 is 13 amino acids long. V was shortened by 6 bases and J by 0 bases, with 9 bases between the two germline ends. CDR3 sequence reads: CSAWGFSYNEQFF. The CDR3 DNA follows: TGCAGTGCCTGGGGCTTCTCCTACAATGAGCAGTTCTTC.

This clonotype was found a few times. The CDR3 bases are TGTGCCAGCAGCTACAAGACTAGCGGGACACAAGAGACCCAGTACTTC. This translates into CASSYKTSGTQETQYF. This chain joins TRBV7-7 and TRBJ2-5, with 11 bases aligning to TRBD2. V lost 4 bases to trimming and J lost 2 bases; unmatched junction nucleotides: 6. The germline V gene has CDR1 SSHAT and CDR2 FNYEAQ (reference sequence). The CDR3 is 16 amino acids.

The table lists this clonotype with a count of one. This could be a read error, since a much larger clone is one nucleotide away. J is TRBJ2-3 and V is TRBV11-2; D gene uncertain. This CDR3 comprises 12 residues. Germline CDR1 and CDR2: SGHAT and FQNNGV. The CDR3, as DNA: TGTGTCAGCAGCGATCGGTGGGGTGATAAGTATTTT. It translates to CVSSDRWGDKYF.